This record covers a single TCR beta chain. Its antigen is as yet unknown. It was with unique molecular identifiers that the TCRbeta library was prepared. TCRdb recomputed calls from the PCR reads with MiXCR, one row per CDR3 protein. The sample holds just over 950,000 distinct CDR3 sequences; 25% to 35% are singletons and the top ten take 28%. This sample stems from a study of T-cell reconstitution after alpha-beta-depleted transplantation in children. Germline V lookup: CDR1 SNHLY, CDR2 FYNNEI. This CDR3 is built from 14 residues. V lost 6 bases to trimming and J lost 0 bases, with 11 bases between them. Study-level points and caveats: Reported findings indicate that, about two months after transplant, alpha-beta T cells came from several hundred expanded clones, which were derived from non-depleted graft cells. From newly produced T cells came most of the T-cell counts and diversity one year after transplant.

The sample consisted of PBMCs, mostly from graft donor cells, taken 360 days after TCRalphabeta/CD19-depleted stem cell transplant. The chain has TRBV2 and TRBJ1-1, with a possible D match to TRBD1 (6 bases). The origin of this receptor is a boy under two years old who had a stem cell transplant for SCID, so the T cells may come from the graft donor. The CDR3, as DNA: TGTGCCAGCAGGGGGGCCCGGTTGAACACTGAAGCTTTCTTT. This encodes CASRGARLNTEAFF.